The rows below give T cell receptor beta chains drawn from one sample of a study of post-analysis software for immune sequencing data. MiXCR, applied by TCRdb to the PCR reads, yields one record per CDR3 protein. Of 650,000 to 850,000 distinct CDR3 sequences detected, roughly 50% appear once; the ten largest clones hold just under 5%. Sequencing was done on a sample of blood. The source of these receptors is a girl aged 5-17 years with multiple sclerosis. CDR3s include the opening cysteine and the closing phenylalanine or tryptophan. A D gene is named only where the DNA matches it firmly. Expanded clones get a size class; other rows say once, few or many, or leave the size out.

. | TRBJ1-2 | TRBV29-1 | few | TGCAGCGTTGGTTCTGTGGACCAACACTATGGCTACACCTTC | CSVGSVDQHYGYTF
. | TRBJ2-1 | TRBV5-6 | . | TGTGCCAGCAGCGAGCGGAGGGACACCTTCAGCTCCTACAATGAGCAGTTCTTC | CASSERRDTFSSYNEQFF
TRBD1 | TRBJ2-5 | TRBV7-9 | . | TGTGCCAGCAGCTTAGCCGGGACAGGCTTTCCATCAGAAGAGACCCAGTACTTC | CASSLAGTGFPSEETQYF
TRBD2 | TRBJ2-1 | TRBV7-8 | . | TGTGCCAGCAGCTTAAAGTGGCAAGCGGGAGGGGGAGATGAGCAGTTCTTC | CASSLKWQAGGGDEQFF
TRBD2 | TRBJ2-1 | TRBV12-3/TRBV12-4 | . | TGTGCCAGCAGTTTTGGCGGGAGTACAGATGAGCAGTTCTTC | CASSFGGSTDEQFF
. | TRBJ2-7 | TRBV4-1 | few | TGCGCCAGCAGCCAAGGAGGGGGAACTTACTACGAGCAGTACTTC | CASSQGGGTYYEQYF
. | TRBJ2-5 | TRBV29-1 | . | TGCAGCGTCGTCGACAGGGGAGGGTCTAAAGAGACCCAGTACTTC | CSVVDRGGSKETQYF
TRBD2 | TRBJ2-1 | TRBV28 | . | TGTGCCAGCAGTTCCTCAGGGGCTAGCGGGGCTGGGGTCAATGAGCAGTTCTTC | CASSSSGASGAGVNEQFF
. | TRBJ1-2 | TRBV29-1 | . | TGCAGCGTTGGGAAGATTGAGCGCTATGGCTACACCTTC | CSVGKIERYGYTF
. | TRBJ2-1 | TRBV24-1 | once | TGTGCCACCAGTGACGTGAGCGGGTTCCTCTCAGGGGAGCAGTTCTTC | CATSDVSGFLSGEQFF
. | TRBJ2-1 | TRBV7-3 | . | TGTGCCAGCAGCTTAGGAAGGGCCTCCTACAATGAGCAGTTCTTC | CASSLGRASYNEQFF
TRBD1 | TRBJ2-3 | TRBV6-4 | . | TGTGCCAGCAGCCGGGACAGGACCTTCACAGATACGCAGTATTTT | CASSRDRTFTDTQYF
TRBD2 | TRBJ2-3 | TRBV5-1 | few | TGCGCCAGCAGCTTGGAAACAAGGAAGACCCGGACTAGCGGGAGCGCAGATACGCAGTATTTT | CASSLETRKTRTSGSADTQYF